This T cell receptor (beta chain) stems from a study of cytomegalovirus exposure and HLA in healthy donors. Germline CDR1 GTSNPN, CDR2 SVGIG (reference sequence). V was clipped by 2 bases and J by 11 bases; unmatched bases: 5. The CDR3 runs 13 residues. 60 Vbeta and 13 Jbeta primers were used in PCR. Generated by immunoSEQ multiplex PCR, the TCRdb table keeps only in-frame clones and is missing some. This table has almost 95,000 clones, roughly 69% appearing once. Material for sequencing was PBMCs. The rearrangement joins TRBV30 to TRBJ1-6; TRBD1 aligns across 8 bases. The sequence derives from a man aged 45-60 years in good health and CMV-seronegative. CDR3: CAWSPDRATPLHF. CDR3 in DNA: TGTGCCTGGAGTCCGGACAGGGCAACACCCCTCCACTTT.